This paragraph covers one T cell receptor (beta chain) sequence. The data stem from a study of OX40 agonist ivuxolimab in advanced cancers. This table comes from immunoSEQ multiplex PCR, and its TCRdb copy is limited to in-frame clones, with some not included. The table has fewer than 25,000 clones, 70% to 90% seen once. Germline assignment: CDR1 SNHLY and CDR2 FYNNEI. This CDR3 comprises 15 residues. V was cut by 3 bases and J by 5 bases, with 16 bases left in between. This receptor was obtained from an adult with an advanced solid tumor such as melanoma, head and neck, liver or kidney cancer. The chain uses TRBV2 and TRBJ2-5, with TRBD1 as a possible D gene (6 bases). The sample was CD4+ or CD8+ T cells sorted from blood, taken in a trial of the OX40 agonist ivuxolimab. CDR3 residues: CASSENPGVEETQYF. The DNA of the CDR3 is TGTGCCAGCAGTGAGAACCCAGGGGTGGAGGAGACCCAGTACTTC.